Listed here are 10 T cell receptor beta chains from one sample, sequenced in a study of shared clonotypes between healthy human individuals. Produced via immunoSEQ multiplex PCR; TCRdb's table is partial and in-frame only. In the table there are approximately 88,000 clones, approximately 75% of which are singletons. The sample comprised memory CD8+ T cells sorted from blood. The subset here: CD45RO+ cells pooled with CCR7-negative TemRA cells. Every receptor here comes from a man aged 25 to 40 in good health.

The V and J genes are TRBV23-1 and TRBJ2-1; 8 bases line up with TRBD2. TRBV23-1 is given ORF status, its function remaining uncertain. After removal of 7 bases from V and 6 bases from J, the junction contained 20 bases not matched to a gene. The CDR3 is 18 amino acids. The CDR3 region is CASTHTVGAGELVNEQFF. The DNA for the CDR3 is TGCGCCAGCACACATACCGTTGGAGCGGGAGAGTTGGTCAATGAGCAGTTCTTC.

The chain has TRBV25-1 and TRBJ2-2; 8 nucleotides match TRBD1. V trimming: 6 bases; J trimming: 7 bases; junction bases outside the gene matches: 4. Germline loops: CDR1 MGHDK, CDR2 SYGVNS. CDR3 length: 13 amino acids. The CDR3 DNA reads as TGTGCCAGCAGGACAGGGGCCCACGGGGAGCTGTTTTTT. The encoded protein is CASRTGAHGELFF.

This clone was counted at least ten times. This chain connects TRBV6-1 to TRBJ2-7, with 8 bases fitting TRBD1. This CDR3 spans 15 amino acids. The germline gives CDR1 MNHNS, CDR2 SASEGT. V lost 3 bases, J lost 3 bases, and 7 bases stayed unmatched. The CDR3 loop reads CASSEGTGGSYEQYF. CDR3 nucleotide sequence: TGTGCCAGCAGTGAGGGAACAGGGGGAAGCTACGAGCAGTACTTC.

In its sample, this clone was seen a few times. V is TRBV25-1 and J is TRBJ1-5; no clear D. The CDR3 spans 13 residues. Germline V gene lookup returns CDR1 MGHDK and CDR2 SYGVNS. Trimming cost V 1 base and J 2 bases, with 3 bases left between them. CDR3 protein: CASSEFGNQPQHF. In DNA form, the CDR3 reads TGTGCCAGCAGTGAATTTGGCAATCAGCCCCAGCATTTT.

This CDR3 reads CASSLVRSRQEAFF. CDR3 in DNA: TGTGCCAGCAGCTTGGTGCGGTCTCGACAGGAAGCTTTCTTT. The rearrangement joins TRBV5-5 to TRBJ1-1; a possible D gene is TRBD1 (5 bases). The V gene lost 0 bases and the J gene lost 8 bases, with 14 bases spanning the gap. Per germline, CDR1 SGHKS and CDR2 YYEKEE (reference sequence). The CDR3 spans 14 residues.

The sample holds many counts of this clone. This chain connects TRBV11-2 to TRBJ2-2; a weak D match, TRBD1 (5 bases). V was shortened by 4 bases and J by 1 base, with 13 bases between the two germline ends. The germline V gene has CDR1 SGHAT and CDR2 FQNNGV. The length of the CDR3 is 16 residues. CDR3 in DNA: TGTGCCAGCAGCTCATCCGCGGACAAGAACACCGGGGAGCTGTTTTTT. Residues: CASSSSADKNTGELFF.

CDR3: CASSPWTENTEAFF. The DNA of the CDR3 is TGTGCCAGTAGTCCATGGACGGAGAACACTGAAGCTTTCTTT. This rearrangement joins TRBV19 to TRBJ1-1; unclear D gene. This CDR3 has 14 residues. CDR1 and CDR2 (germline): LNHDA, SQIVND (reference sequence). Trimming left V 5 bases short and J 1 base short, with 11 bases between.

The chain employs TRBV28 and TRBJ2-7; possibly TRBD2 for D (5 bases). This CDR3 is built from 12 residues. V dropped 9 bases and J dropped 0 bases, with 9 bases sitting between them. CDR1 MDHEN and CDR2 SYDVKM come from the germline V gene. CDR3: CASTGISYEQYF. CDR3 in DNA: TGTGCCAGTACCGGGATCTCCTACGAGCAGTACTTC.

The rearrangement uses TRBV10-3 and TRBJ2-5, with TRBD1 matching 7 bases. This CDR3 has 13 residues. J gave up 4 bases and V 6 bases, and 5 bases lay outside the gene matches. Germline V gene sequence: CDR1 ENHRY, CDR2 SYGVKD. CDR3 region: CAISGGQVETQYF. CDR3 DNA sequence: TGTGCCATCAGCGGAGGACAGGTAGAGACCCAGTACTTC.

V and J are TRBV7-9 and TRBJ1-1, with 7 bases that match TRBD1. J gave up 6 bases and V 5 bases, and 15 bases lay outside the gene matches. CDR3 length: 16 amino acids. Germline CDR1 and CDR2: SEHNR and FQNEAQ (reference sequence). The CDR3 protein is CASSQNPGQLNPEAFF. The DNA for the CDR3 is TGTGCCAGCAGCCAAAACCCGGGACAGCTTAACCCTGAAGCTTTCTTT. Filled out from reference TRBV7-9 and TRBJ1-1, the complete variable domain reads DTGVSQNPRHKITKRGQNVTFRCDPISEHNRLYWYRQTLGQGPEFLTYFQNEAQLEKSRLLSDRFSAERPKGSFSTLEIQRTEQGDSAMYLCASSQNPGQLNPEAFFGQGTRLTVV.